This TCR beta chain was sequenced in a study of graft-versus-host responses after intestinal transplantation. Looking at the study overall: The study gave all recipients anti-thymocyte globulin induction, then tacrolimus and steroids for 2 to 3 years. Study conclusions and caveats: Among recipient marrow samples, GvH clones were found; some appeared first in ileum or blood. Peak GvH clone levels in circulation were associated with early post-transplant HvG declines.

Clones were read by immunoSEQ multiplex PCR, and TCRdb kept only the in-frame ones, dropping some. This sample carries tens of thousands of clones, roughly 84% of them seen once, and the ten largest clones take 0.45% to 0.55%. Germline V gene sequence: CDR1 SGHDN, CDR2 FVKESK. The CDR3 is 14 amino acids. Trimming cost V 0 bases and J 8 bases; bases outside gene matches: 2. About this clone itself: Its target is not known.

The specimen was unstimulated CD4+ T cells sorted from spleen or lymph node cells, collected before transplant. This clonotype was obtained from a human donor who was the organ donor for an intestinal transplant. The gene calls are TRBV14 and TRBJ2-3, with 10 nucleotides matching TRBD2. CDR3 nucleotides: TGTGCCAGCAGCCAAGATGGGACTAGCGCTACGCAGTATTTT. Translating gives CASSQDGTSATQYF.